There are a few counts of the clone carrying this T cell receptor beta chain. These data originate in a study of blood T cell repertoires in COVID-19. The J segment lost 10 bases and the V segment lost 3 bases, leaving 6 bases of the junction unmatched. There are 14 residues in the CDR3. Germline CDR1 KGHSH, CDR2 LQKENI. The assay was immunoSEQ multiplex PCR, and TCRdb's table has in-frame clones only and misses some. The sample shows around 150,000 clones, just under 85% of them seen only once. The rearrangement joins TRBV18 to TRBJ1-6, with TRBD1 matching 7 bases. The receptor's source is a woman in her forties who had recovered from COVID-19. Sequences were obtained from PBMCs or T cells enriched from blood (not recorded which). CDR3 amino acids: CASSPTGDHSPLHF. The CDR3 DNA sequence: TGTGCCAGCTCACCTACAGGGGACCACTCACCCCTCCACTTT.